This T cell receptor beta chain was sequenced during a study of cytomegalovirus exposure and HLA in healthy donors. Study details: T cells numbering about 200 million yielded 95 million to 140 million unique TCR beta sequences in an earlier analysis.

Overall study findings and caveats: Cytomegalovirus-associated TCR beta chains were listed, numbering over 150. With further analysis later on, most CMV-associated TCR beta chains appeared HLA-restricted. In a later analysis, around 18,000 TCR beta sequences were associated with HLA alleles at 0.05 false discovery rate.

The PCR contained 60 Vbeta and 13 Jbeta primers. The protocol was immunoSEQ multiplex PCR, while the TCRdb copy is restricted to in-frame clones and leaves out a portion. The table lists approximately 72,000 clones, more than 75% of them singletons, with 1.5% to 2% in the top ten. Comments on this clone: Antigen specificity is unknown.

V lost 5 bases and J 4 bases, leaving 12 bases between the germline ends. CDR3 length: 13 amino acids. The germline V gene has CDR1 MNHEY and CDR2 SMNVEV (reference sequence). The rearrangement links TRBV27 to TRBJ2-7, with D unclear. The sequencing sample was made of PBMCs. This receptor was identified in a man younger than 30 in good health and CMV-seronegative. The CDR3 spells CASSLGPLYEQYF. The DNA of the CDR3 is TGTGCCAGCAGTCTGGGCCCCTTATACGAGCAGTACTTC.